These 23 T cell receptor beta chains share one sample of origin, sequenced in a study of blood T cell repertoires in COVID-19. Method: immunoSEQ multiplex PCR; TCRdb's copy keeps in-frame clones and lacks some. The table records about 170,000 clones, 80% to 90% of them present only once. The sample was peripheral blood. These receptors were obtained from a woman of 80 years or more with COVID-19, enrolled during active disease.

This clone was counted once. The chain combines TRBV7-2 with TRBJ2-4, with D perhaps TRBD2 (5 bases). The germline V gene encodes CDR1 SGHTA and CDR2 FQGNSA. Trimming left V 1 base short and J 9 bases short, with 19 bases between. The CDR3 length is 16 residues. CDR3 nucleotides: TGTGCCAGCAGCTTAGTTAGTATTGCCCTTGAGGGCATTCAGTACTTC. Translation gives CASSLVSIALEGIQYF.

The rearrangement joins TRBV7-3 to TRBJ2-5; D gene uncertain. CDR3 length equals 14 residues. CDR1 is SGHTA and CDR2 is FQGTGA in the germline V gene. Trimming removed 0 bases from V and 1 base from J, with 6 bases in between. In nucleotides, the CDR3 is TGTGCCAGCAGCTTAACCGGTACCCAAGAGACCCAGTACTTC. It encodes CASSLTGTQETQYF.

V and J are TRBV3-1 (or the pseudogene TRBV3-2) and TRBJ2-2; a possible D gene is TRBD1 (7 bases). CDR3 size: 16 residues. Germline V lookup: CDR1 LGHDT, CDR2 YNNKEL (reference sequence). Trimming took off 4 bases at V and 6 bases at J, with 18 bases between the two ends. This CDR3 is CASSPPWGRGAGELFF. The CDR3 coding sequence is TGTGCCAGCAGCCCACCATGGGGCAGGGGGGCCGGGGAGCTGTTTTTT.

The chain links TRBV5-6 to TRBJ2-2; D gene unclear. Trimming left V 4 bases short and J 8 bases short, with 9 bases between. This CDR3 has 12 amino acids. Germline assignment: CDR1 SGHDT and CDR2 YYEEEE. CDR3 sequence (DNA): TGTGCCAGCAGCCCTCCAGTAGGGGAGCTGTTTTTT. Protein: CASSPPVGELFF.

This clone was counted between two and nine times. This chain connects TRBV29-1 to TRBJ2-5; D is perhaps TRBD1 (5 bases). V was clipped by 4 bases and J by 4 bases, with 10 bases between them. The CDR3 totals 12 residues. From germline, CDR1 is SQVTM and CDR2 ANQGSEA. In nucleotides, the CDR3 is TGCAGCGTTGTGCAGGGTCCAGAGACCCAGTACTTC. As protein: CSVVQGPETQYF.

In this sample, this clone turned up once. The CDR3 reads CASSLRQLTDTQYF. The DNA of the CDR3 is TGTGCCAGCAGCTTAAGACAGCTAACAGATACGCAGTATTTT. V gene TRBV7-9 combines with J gene TRBJ2-3, with D perhaps matching TRBD1 (5 bases). The CDR3 is 14 residues long. Germline V gene sequence: CDR1 SEHNR, CDR2 FQNEAQ (reference sequence). The ends were cut back, 2 bases at V and 3 bases at J, with 9 bases in the middle.

The chain recombines TRBV10-3 with TRBJ2-2; TRBD2 matches 8 bases. The V segment lost 8 bases and the J segment 2 bases; nucleotides outside the gene matches: 4. The CDR3 is 14 amino acids. CDR1 is ENHRY and CDR2 is SYGVKD in the germline V gene. The CDR3 DNA sequence: TGTGCCATCGGGGCGGGGGGAAACACCGGGGAGCTGTTTTTT. Translating it yields CAIGAGGNTGELFF.

This chain connects TRBV5-1 to TRBJ2-1; D possibly corresponds to TRBD1 (5 bases). The V end was cut by 0 bases, the J end by 6 bases, with 13 bases between. The CDR3 spans 15 residues. CDR1 is SGHRS and CDR2 is YFSETQ in the germline V gene. In nucleotides, the CDR3 is TGCGCCAGCAGCTTGGCCCTAGGACATAGCAATGAGCAGTTCTTC. The encoded protein is CASSLALGHSNEQFF.

CDR3 nucleotides: TGTGCCATCAGAGATACTAGCGGGAGGTTTTGGAATGAGCAGTTCTTC. This sequence encodes CAIRDTSGRFWNEQFF. The chain has TRBV10-3 and TRBJ2-1, with 12 nucleotides matching TRBD2. Per the germline V gene, CDR1 is ENHRY and CDR2 is SYGVKD. The V gene end was trimmed by 6 bases and the J gene end by 7 bases; junction bases not matched to a gene: 10. The CDR3 is 16 residues long.

V gene TRBV7-2 combines with J gene TRBJ2-7, with 7 bases aligning to TRBD1. This CDR3 contains 16 residues. CDR1 and CDR2 (germline): SGHTA, FQGNSA. After removal of 4 bases from V and 0 bases from J, the junction contained 9 bases not matched to a gene. This chain's CDR3 is CASSSHSGGSSYEQYF. As DNA, the CDR3 is TGTGCCAGCAGCTCCCACTCAGGGGGAAGCTCCTACGAGCAGTACTTC.

The chain has TRBV7-9 and TRBJ2-1; 8 bases are shared with TRBD2. The J segment lost 7 bases and the V segment lost 10 bases, leaving 12 bases of the junction unmatched. This CDR3 is 14 amino acids long. Germline values: CDR1 SEHNR, CDR2 FQNEAQ (reference sequence). The CDR3 nucleotides are TGTGCCACCACCCGGGGGGGGGCGGCAAATGAGCAGTTCTTC. Translated: CATTRGGAANEQFF.

This clone was counted between two and nine times. This rearrangement joins TRBV2 to TRBJ2-1; D is undetermined. The V gene lost 7 bases and the J gene lost 6 bases, with 7 bases spanning the gap. This CDR3 has 11 residues. Germline lookup yields CDR1 SNHLY and CDR2 FYNNEI. The CDR3, as DNA: TGTGCCAGCACTTATAGCAATGAGCAGTTCTTC. Translated: CASTYSNEQFF.

V is TRBV6-9 and J is TRBJ2-7; tentative D call: TRBD1 (5 bases). The V gene lost 5 bases and the J gene lost 3 bases, with 20 bases spanning the gap. Germline values: CDR1 MNHGY, CDR2 SVAAGI. The CDR3 loop spans 16 amino acids. The CDR3 region is CASSMPDRRSYYEQYF. The CDR3 DNA sequence: TGTGCCAGCAGTATGCCCGACAGAAGATCTTACTACGAGCAGTACTTC.

V is TRBV5-1 and J is TRBJ2-2; the match to TRBD1 covers 12 bases. Trimming took 2 bases from V and 5 from J; bases not matched to a gene: 7. The CDR3 has 17 amino acids. Per germline, CDR1 SGHRS and CDR2 YFSETQ. The CDR3 DNA is TGCGCCAGCAGCTTTCCGGGACAGGGGGCGAGGACCGGGGAGCTGTTTTTT. Amino acid sequence: CASSFPGQGARTGELFF. Full variable domain (missing parts from reference TRBV5-1 and TRBJ2-2): KAGVTQTPRYLIKTRGQQVTLSCSPISGHRSVSWYQQTPGQGLQFLFEYFSETQRNKGNFPGRFSGRQFSNSRSEMNVSTLELGDSALYLCASSFPGQGARTGELFFGEGSRLTVL.

V usage is TRBV10-3 and J usage is TRBJ1-2, with 12 positions matching TRBD1. The CDR3 loop spans 14 amino acids. Germline lookup yields CDR1 ENHRY and CDR2 SYGVKD. The J segment lost 4 bases and the V segment lost 7 bases, leaving 4 bases of the junction unmatched. The CDR3 sequence: CAITGTGGGYGYTF. In DNA form, the CDR3 reads TGTGCCATCACCGGGACAGGGGGCGGCTATGGCTACACCTTC.

This sequence joins TRBV7-2 and TRBJ2-4, with 8 bases lining up with TRBD1. The germline V gene encodes CDR1 SGHTA and CDR2 FQGNSA. This CDR3 contains 14 residues. The V and J ends lost 5 bases and 8 bases, in that order; junction bases with no gene match: 8. The CDR3 region is CASSISGGADIQYF. For the CDR3, the DNA is TGTGCCAGCAGCATATCAGGGGGCGCGGACATTCAGTACTTC.

This clone was detected only once. The V and J genes are TRBV6-1 and TRBJ2-7, with 8 bases lining up with TRBD2. The CDR3 is 15 residues long. Losses at the gene ends were 1 base for V and 3 bases for J; bases not matched to a gene: 5. CDR1 MNHNS and CDR2 SASEGT come from the germline V gene. The CDR3 sequence: CASSEGSGAFYEQYF. For the CDR3, the DNA is TGTGCCAGCAGTGAAGGTAGCGGGGCCTTCTACGAGCAGTACTTC.

As for this clone: One end of the junction is discordant with germline, which a read error may explain. The rearrangement uses TRBV6-1 and TRBJ2-3; 10 nucleotides align to TRBD2. CDR1 is MNHNS, CDR2 SASEGT, per germline. This CDR3 spans 15 amino acids. CDR3 DNA: TGTGCCAGCAGGGAAGCGGGGGGGCCGGTAGATACGCAGTATTTT. Translation: CASREAGGPVDTQYF.

The J gene is TRBJ1-2, the V gene TRBV7-9; 7 bases align to TRBD1. With V trimmed by 3 bases and J by 8 bases, 12 bases remained unmatched. CDR1 is SEHNR and CDR2 is FQNEAQ in the germline V gene (reference sequence). This CDR3 is 15 amino acids long. The DNA of the CDR3 is TGTGCCAGCAGCTTCCCGGACAGGAATGTAGTCGGCTACACCTTC. It yields the protein CASSFPDRNVVGYTF.

The chain is built from TRBV9 and TRBJ1-1; D ambiguous. Trimming removed 4 bases at V and 3 bases at J, with 10 bases between. Germline loops: CDR1 SGDLS, CDR2 YYNGEE. The CDR3 has 13 residues. The CDR3: CASSPRGYTEAFF. The DNA of the CDR3 is TGTGCCAGCAGCCCCCGAGGGTACACTGAAGCTTTCTTT.

This chain connects TRBV7-9 to TRBJ1-4, with TRBD1 as a possible D gene (5 bases). Germline values: CDR1 SEHNR, CDR2 FQNEAQ (reference sequence). Trimming removed 5 bases at V and 8 bases at J, with 15 bases between. The CDR3 is 14 residues long. The CDR3: CASSRDLNAEKLFF. CDR3 bases: TGTGCCAGCAGCCGGGACTTAAATGCGGAAAAACTGTTTTTT. Variable domain in full (rest from reference TRBV7-9 and TRBJ1-4): DTGVSQNPRHKITKRGQNVTFRCDPISEHNRLYWYRQTLGQGPEFLTYFQNEAQLEKSRLLSDRFSAERPKGSFSTLEIQRTEQGDSAMYLCASSRDLNAEKLFFGSGTQLSVL.

The chain is built from TRBV5-1 and TRBJ1-2; 9 bases fit TRBD1. The CDR3 length is 15 residues. Per germline, CDR1 SGHRS and CDR2 YFSETQ. J gave up 6 bases and V 2 bases, and 8 bases lay outside the gene matches. The CDR3 sequence is CASSLLTGGANGYTF. In DNA, the CDR3 is TGCGCCAGCAGCTTACTCACAGGGGGCGCAAATGGCTACACCTTC.

This rearrangement joins TRBV7-9 to TRBJ1-2, with TRBD1 as a possible D gene (5 bases). Germline V gene lookup returns CDR1 SEHNR and CDR2 FQNEAQ (reference sequence). Between the trimmed V and J ends, which lost 5 bases and 8 bases, there was a span of 15 bases. The CDR3 is 13 amino acids. The DNA of the CDR3 is TGTGCCAGCAGCGCGGGACTTGCTTGGGGCTACACCTTC. This gives the protein CASSAGLAWGYTF.